A single sample gave rise to the 9 T cell receptor beta chains below, sequenced in a study of patients and donors after allogeneic stem cell transplantation. TCRdb re-derived calls from the RT-PCR reads in MiXCR, one entry per CDR3 protein. The data show about 150,000 distinct CDR3 sequences, roughly two fifths seen once. The sample consisted of blood, either unsorted or a sorted T cell fraction (not recorded which). The receptors originated from a human donor who was either an allogeneic HSCT recipient or a stem cell or donor lymphocyte infusion donor (not recorded which). It is not recorded whose cells these are; they may come from a transplant donor.

CDR3 sequence reads: CASSAPLGLSEETQYF. DNA for the CDR3: TGTGCCAGCAGTGCGCCACTCGGACTGTCGGAAGAGACCCAGTACTTC. V usage is TRBV2 and J usage is TRBJ2-5; D may be TRBD2 (5 bases). CDR1 and CDR2 from the germline V gene are SNHLY and FYNNEI. The CDR3 contains 16 residues. The ends were cut back, 4 bases at V and 3 bases at J, with 18 bases in the middle.

The chain combines TRBV6-5 with TRBJ1-5; TRBD1 aligns across 9 bases. CDR1 MNHEY and CDR2 SVGAGI come from the germline V gene. The J segment lost 4 bases and the V segment lost 8 bases, leaving 6 bases of the junction unmatched. The length of the CDR3 is 14 residues. CDR3 sequence (DNA): TGTGCCAGCGCGGGGGACAGGGCAAATCAGCCCCAGCATTTT. This codes for CASAGDRANQPQHF.

This rearrangement joins TRBV9 to TRBJ2-5; 9 nucleotides line up with TRBD2. Germline V gene data show CDR1 as SGDLS and CDR2 as YYNGEE. The CDR3 sequence is 14 residues long. The V and J ends lost 0 bases and 5 bases, in that order; junction bases with no gene match: 2. The CDR3 loop is CASSVELAGETQYF. Written as DNA, the CDR3 is TGTGCCAGCAGCGTAGAACTAGCGGGTGAGACCCAGTACTTC.

In this sample, this clonotype turned up many times. The V call is TRBV20-1, the J call TRBJ1-1; D not resolved. The CDR3 is 14 residues long. The ends were cut back, 3 bases at V and 0 bases at J, with 11 bases in the middle. In germline, CDR1 is DFQATT, CDR2 SNEGSKA (reference sequence). The CDR3 nucleotides read TGCAGTGCTAGTTATCAGGTTATGAACACTGAAGCTTTCTTT. Protein product: CSASYQVMNTEAFF.

A single count supports this clonotype. This chain links TRBV27 with TRBJ2-7; 14 bases are shared with TRBD2. CDR3 length: 16 residues. The germline V gene has CDR1 MNHEY and CDR2 SMNVEV (reference sequence). The trim removed 2 bases at V and 6 bases at J, leaving 6 bases unmatched. The CDR3 loop reads CASSLRLAGGPCEQYV. The DNA of the CDR3 is TGTGCCAGCAGTTTAAGACTAGCGGGGGGGCCCTGCGAGCAGTACGTC.

This clonotype showed up many times. Germline is not matched at one junction end, which may reflect a read error. The chain combines TRBV28 with TRBJ1-1; perhaps TRBD1 as D (6 bases). The length of the CDR3 is 15 residues. In germline, CDR1 is MDHEN, CDR2 SYDVKM. The DNA for the CDR3 is TGTGCCAGCAGTTTGGCCGGGACACCGAACACTGAAGCCTTCTTT. Protein sequence: CASSLAGTPNTEAFF.

This chain connects TRBV7-3 to TRBJ1-2; 7 bases agree with TRBD1. V shed 2 bases, J shed 11 bases, and the junction held 5 bases outside the gene matches. CDR1 is SGHTA, CDR2 FQGTGA, per germline. CDR3 length equals 12 residues. The CDR3 DNA reads as TGTGCCAGCAGCTTAGGGACAGTTGGTTACACCTTC. This translates into CASSLGTVGYTF.

This clonotype was observed a few times. The CDR3 coding sequence is TGTGCCAGCAGCGTAGGCCCCGGGGGCTATGGCTACACCTTC. It encodes CASSVGPGGYGYTF. V usage is TRBV9 and J usage is TRBJ1-2, with TRBD1 as a possible D gene (5 bases). Germline V lookup: CDR1 SGDLS, CDR2 YYNGEE. The CDR3 contains 14 residues. Deletions cut 0 bases from V and 4 bases from J, with 10 bases between.

J is TRBJ2-7 and V is TRBV3-1, with D hard to call. The CDR3 is 14 residues long. Germline values: CDR1 LGHDT, CDR2 YNNKEL (reference sequence). Trimming stripped 0 bases from V and 2 bases from J, with 8 bases between. The CDR3 is CASSQDWGTYEQYF. CDR3 nucleotide sequence: TGTGCCAGCAGCCAAGATTGGGGAACCTACGAGCAGTACTTC.